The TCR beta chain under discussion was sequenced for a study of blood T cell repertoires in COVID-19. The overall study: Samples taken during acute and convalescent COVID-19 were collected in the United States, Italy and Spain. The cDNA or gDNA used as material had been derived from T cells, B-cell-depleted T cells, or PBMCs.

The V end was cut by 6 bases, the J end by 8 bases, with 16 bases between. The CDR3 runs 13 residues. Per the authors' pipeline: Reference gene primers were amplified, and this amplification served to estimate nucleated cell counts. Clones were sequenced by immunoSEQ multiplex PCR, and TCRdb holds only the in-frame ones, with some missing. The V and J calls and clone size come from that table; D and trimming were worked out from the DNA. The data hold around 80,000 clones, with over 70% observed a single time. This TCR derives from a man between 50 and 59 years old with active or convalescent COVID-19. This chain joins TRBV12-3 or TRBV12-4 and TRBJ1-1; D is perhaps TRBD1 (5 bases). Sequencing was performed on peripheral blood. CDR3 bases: TGTGCCAGCAGAGGGACTTTTTACTTGGAAGCTTTCTTT. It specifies CASRGTFYLEAFF.